The 21 T cell receptor beta chains given below trace back to one sample, sequenced in a study of T cells in localized non-small cell lung cancer. Only in-frame clones appear in the TCRdb table, and some are missing; sequencing was by immunoSEQ multiplex PCR. The sample consists of just over 70,000 clones, roughly nine tenths of them appearing once. The specimen was peripheral blood, collected before any cancer treatment. Receptors were obtained from a male donor at least 60 years old with stage III squamous cell lung carcinoma.

This clone has more than one count but fewer than ten. The gene calls are TRBV11-2 and TRBJ2-5; tentatively, D is TRBD1 (6 bases). This CDR3 is 14 amino acids long. CDR1 SGHAT and CDR2 FQNNGV come from the germline V gene. V was pared by 6 bases and J by 5 bases, with 16 bases between. CDR3 in DNA: TGTGCCAGCAGACCCGACAGGACCGGGGAGACCCAGTACTTC. This translates into CASRPDRTGETQYF.

The chain combines TRBV19 with TRBJ1-1, with D perhaps TRBD1 (6 bases). This CDR3 region has 15 residues. Germline loops: CDR1 LNHDA, CDR2 SQIVND (reference sequence). The V end was cut by 10 bases, the J end by 2 bases, with 20 bases between. CDR3 DNA: TGTGCCACATTCCAAACGGGGGCAGTAAACACTGAAGCTTTCTTT. It translates to CATFQTGAVNTEAFF.

This sequence joins TRBV6-5 and TRBJ2-7, with D uncertain. The CDR3 covers 14 residues. Trimming cost V 4 bases and J 4 bases, with 14 bases left between them. The germline V gene encodes CDR1 MNHEY and CDR2 SVGAGI. The CDR3 region is CASSSLEAVYEQYF. The CDR3 nucleotides read TGTGCCAGCAGTTCCCTTGAGGCGGTTTACGAGCAGTACTTC.

V and J are TRBV7-8 and TRBJ2-7; D gene unclear. Germline V gene lookup returns CDR1 SGHVS and CDR2 FQNEAQ. V lost 5 bases, J lost 0 bases, and 17 bases lay in between. The CDR3 length is 16 residues. The CDR3 region has the DNA TGTGCCAGCAGCCCAACTGCCTGGGTGAGCTCCTACGAGCAGTACTTC. Protein: CASSPTAWVSSYEQYF.

This chain joins TRBV4-3 and TRBJ2-7, with 7 bases aligning to TRBD2. This CDR3 is 14 amino acids long. The trim removed 3 bases at V and 4 bases at J, leaving 6 bases unmatched. From germline, CDR1 is LGHNA and CDR2 YSLEER. In DNA form, the CDR3 reads TGCGCCAGCAGCCAGGGGGGAGGGCGTTACGAGCAGTACTTC. It yields the protein CASSQGGGRYEQYF.

This chain links TRBV19 with TRBJ1-3, with D perhaps TRBD1 (5 bases). This CDR3 has 16 amino acids. Trimming left V 6 bases short and J 0 bases short, with 15 bases between. Per the germline V gene, CDR1 is LNHDA and CDR2 is SQIVND (reference sequence). The CDR3, as DNA: TGTGCCAGTAGCATGAAGAGGGGCAGCTCTGGAAACACCATATATTTT. Translation gives CASSMKRGSSGNTIYF.

The chain employs TRBV11-3 and TRBJ2-2; 12 bases are shared with TRBD2. CDR1 and CDR2 (germline): SGHNT, YENEEA. The CDR3 is made up of 15 amino acids. J lost 4 bases, V lost 5 bases, and 2 bases had no gene match. As DNA, the CDR3 is TGTGCCAGCAGCCCACTAGCGGGGGGCACCGGGGAGCTGTTTTTT. Its translation is CASSPLAGGTGELFF.

V and J are TRBV27 and TRBJ2-7; the match to TRBD1 covers 11 bases. Germline V CDR1 and CDR2: MNHEY, SMNVEV (reference sequence). This CDR3 is 16 amino acids long. J was trimmed by 1 base and V by 5 bases; bases with no gene match: 7. The CDR3 DNA sequence: TGTGCCAGCAGTCCCCGGGGACAGGGGGTATCCTACGAGCAGTACGTC. This gives the protein CASSPRGQGVSYEQYV.

The chain combines TRBV11-2 with TRBJ1-1; D is perhaps TRBD1 (5 bases). The germline CDR1 and CDR2 sequences are SGHAT and FQNNGV. The CDR3 contains 13 residues. V lost 0 bases to trimming and J lost 8 bases, with 10 bases between them. The CDR3 bases are TGTGCCAGCAGCTTAGATCTGACAGTCGAAGCTTTCTTT. Translation: CASSLDLTVEAFF.

The chain has TRBV25-1 and TRBJ1-3, with D possibly being TRBD1 (6 bases). Germline assignment: CDR1 MGHDK and CDR2 SYGVNS. The CDR3 runs to 14 residues. V gave up 7 bases and J gave up 5 bases, with 15 bases separating them. This chain's CDR3 is CASTPGGARNTIYF. Written as DNA, the CDR3 is TGTGCCAGCACTCCGGGGGGGGCTAGAAACACCATATATTTT.

The V gene is TRBV18, the J gene TRBJ1-2; D gene uncertain. V was pared by 3 bases and J by 1 base, with 9 bases between. The CDR3 is made up of 14 amino acids. Germline V gene lookup returns CDR1 KGHSH and CDR2 LQKENI. The CDR3 sequence: CASSPDTINYGYTF. CDR3 coding DNA: TGTGCCAGCTCACCCGACACGATTAACTATGGCTACACCTTC. Variable domain in full (rest from reference TRBV18 and TRBJ1-2): NAGVMQNPRHLVRRRGQEARLRCSPMKGHSHVYWYRQLPEEGLKFMVYLQKENIIDESGMPKERFSAEFPKEGPSILRIQQVVRGDSAAYFCASSPDTINYGYTFGSGTRLTVV.

The chain carries TRBV30 and TRBJ2-3; the D gene is possibly TRBD1 (7 bases). The V end lost 3 bases, the J end lost 2 bases, and 12 bases lay between the germline ends. Germline assignment: CDR1 GTSNPN and CDR2 SVGIG (reference sequence). CDR3 length equals 14 residues. The CDR3 region is CAWRGGQNTDTQYF. Here the CDR3 DNA reads TGTGCCTGGAGGGGGGGACAGAACACAGATACGCAGTATTTT. Based on the CDR3 plus reference TRBV30 and TRBJ2-3, the full variable domain is SQTIHQWPATLVQPVGSPLSLECTVEGTSNPNLYWYRQAAGRGLQLLFYSVGIGQISSEVPQNLSASRPQDRQFILSSKKLLLSDSGFYLCAWRGGQNTDTQYFGPGTRLTVL.

The CDR3, as DNA: TGCGCCAGCAGCTTGGACCCGGTGGGGGGGACCCAGTACTTC. Its translation: CASSLDPVGGTQYF. The chain is built from TRBV5-1 and TRBJ2-5; maybe TRBD2 (6 bases). The V and J ends lost 0 bases and 7 bases respectively, with 13 bases between them. The germline V gene has CDR1 SGHRS and CDR2 YFSETQ. The CDR3 is made up of 14 amino acids.

The chain has TRBV29-1 and TRBJ1-2; D is uncertain. The ends were cut back, 4 bases at V and 8 bases at J, with 17 bases in the middle. The CDR3 runs to 13 residues. CDR1 is SQVTM and CDR2 is ANQGSEA in the germline V gene. DNA for the CDR3: TGCAGCGTTGTTGAAACGGGAAGAACGGGCTACACCTTC. It codes for CSVVETGRTGYTF.

CDR3 coding DNA: TGTGCCAGCAGCGCCGGGAACATTAATTCACCCCTCCACTTT. Amino acid sequence: CASSAGNINSPLHF. V usage is TRBV9 and J usage is TRBJ1-6; the D is unclear. The CDR3 runs 14 residues. The germline V gene encodes CDR1 SGDLS and CDR2 YYNGEE. V was shortened by 3 bases and J by 6 bases, with 10 bases between the two germline ends.

This clone came up a few times. The V call is TRBV5-6, the J call TRBJ1-6; 8 positions match TRBD1. The V segment lost 0 bases and the J segment 9 bases; nucleotides outside the gene matches: 2. The CDR3 has 14 amino acids. The germline gives CDR1 SGHDT, CDR2 YYEEEE. The chain's CDR3 is CASSLGQGISPLHF. DNA of the CDR3: TGTGCCAGCAGCTTGGGACAGGGGATTTCACCCCTCCACTTT.

V is TRBV5-1 and J is TRBJ2-3; D is uncertain. The CDR3 loop spans 14 amino acids. The V end lost 0 bases, the J end lost 0 bases, and 5 bases lay between the germline ends. Germline V gene lookup returns CDR1 SGHRS and CDR2 YFSETQ. In DNA, the CDR3 is TGCGCCAGCAGCTTGGGAGCTAGCACAGATACGCAGTATTTT. Translating it yields CASSLGASTDTQYF.

This chain connects TRBV5-6 to TRBJ1-1, with a tentative D call TRBD1 (6 bases). The length of the CDR3 is 17 residues. Trimming removed 4 bases from V and 4 bases from J, with 23 bases in between. In germline, CDR1 is SGHDT, CDR2 YYEEEE. CDR3 in amino acids: CASSPPRGARVATEAFF. The CDR3 coding sequence is TGTGCCAGCAGCCCACCTCGGGGGGCGCGGGTGGCCACTGAAGCTTTCTTT.

The chain employs TRBV18 and TRBJ2-2; 11 bases match TRBD1. Germline CDR1 is KGHSH and CDR2 is LQKENI. V was clipped by 3 bases and J by 7 bases; unmatched bases: 7. CDR3 length: 16 residues. CDR3: CASSPTRTGGIGELFF. The DNA for the CDR3 is TGTGCCAGCTCACCGACTCGGACAGGGGGCATCGGGGAGCTGTTTTTT.

The chain carries TRBV15 and TRBJ2-4; the D is unclear. From germline, CDR1 is LNHNV and CDR2 YYDKDF (reference sequence). V lost 3 bases, J lost 1 base, and 4 bases lay in between. The CDR3 has 13 amino acids. DNA of the CDR3: TGTGCCACCAGCAGTACTGCCAAAAACATTCAGTACTTC. It codes for CATSSTAKNIQYF.

This chain links TRBV10-3 with TRBJ2-1; 13 bases match TRBD2. The CDR3 sequence is 20 residues long. Germline CDR1 and CDR2: ENHRY and SYGVKD. The junction had 19 bases not matched to a gene; V was cut back by 3 bases and J by 8 bases. The CDR3 loop is CAISDPGLAGKNGRRDEQFF. CDR3 coding DNA: TGTGCCATCAGTGACCCGGGACTAGCGGGGAAGAACGGGCGACGGGATGAGCAGTTCTTC.